This T cell receptor beta chain was identified in a study of T cells in Graves' hyperthyroidism and ophthalmopathy (dated by TCRdb to about 2019). About the investigation overall: Peripheral blood was collected at initial diagnosis, before any treatment. Once sampling was done, hyperthyroidism patients were given methimazole at a starting dose of 30 mg daily, whereas ophthalmopathy patients were given high-dose intravenous methylprednisolone. An independent validation cohort of fewer than 20 hyperthyroidism patients and 17 patients who later progressed to ophthalmopathy tested prospective prediction of ophthalmopathy. In more than 5 Graves' hyperthyroidism patients, the study also compared T-cell repertoires from thyroid tissue with T-cell repertoires from blood. The paper describes TCR Vbeta CDR3 sequencing of fewer than 150 peripheral blood samples, made up of roughly 45 ophthalmopathy patients, roughly 80 hyperthyroidism patients and 17 progressor patients. To identify distinguishing TCR V-J signatures, a discovery cohort of about 100 patients was used, comprising 40 to 45 with Graves' ophthalmopathy and around 57 with stable Graves' hyperthyroidism. The 90 to 100 discovery patients were randomly split 7:3 into training and test sets. General findings and caveats noted by the study authors: Most expanded thyroid clonotypes (frequency above 0.001) were also detected in blood, a finding suggesting that blood repertoires may reflect thyroid immune responses. In cross-validation, a model built on a 13 V-J signature told ophthalmopathy apart from stable hyperthyroidism with 87.88% sensitivity and around 84% specificity, and in testing the same model reached 80%/75%. No statistical method was used to set the sample size in advance, and investigators knew the group allocation. In validation, the model predicted progression to ophthalmopathy a median of roughly 6.1 months before onset, with 65% to 71% sensitivity and almost 75% specificity.

Stable Graves' hyperthyroidism was defined as the absence of progression to ophthalmopathy over 18 months of follow-up. Hyperthyroidism patients were newly diagnosed, with disease duration under 2 months, and aged 18 to 65 years. Exclusion was applied to patients with uncontrolled infections, other autoimmune diseases, pregnancy or lactation. Diagnoses were based on clinical symptoms, serum thyroxine and TRAb, thyroid ultrasound and orbital computed tomography. Ficoll-Paque density gradient centrifugation was used to isolate PBMCs from around 10 ml of fresh peripheral blood. Trizol reagent was used to extract total RNA, and RNA quality was then checked on an Agilent 2100 Bioanalyzer. TCR beta CDR3 regions were amplified from RNA transcripts. A first-round RT-PCR of the TCR CDR3 used the HTBI primer set with the Qiagen OneStep RT-PCR kit. Libraries were constructed in a second round of multiplex PCR, after which size selection and purification were performed. Paired-end sequencing of the libraries was performed with 100 bp reads on an Illumina HiSeq2000. As for the authors' bioinformatics: SOAPnuke was used to process the raw data, removing reads that contained adapters or uncalled bases, had a mean Phred below 15, or lacked an exact match to the constant primer or identifier. High-quality paired reads were merged with COPE v1.2.5, and unique nucleotide sequences were defined as clonotypes. MiTCR v1.1 was used to align clonotypes to the IMGT TRBV, TRBD and TRBJ reference segments. Analysis was restricted to V-J combinations with a frequency above 0.0001, which covered 99% to 99.2% of repertoires. A TCS score was defined as the ratio of F50 (clonal expansion) to E x V (chaos), with BLOSUM62-based TCRdist applied between CDR3 peptides within each V-J. Welch's t-statistics and random forest reduced just over 500 V-J features to 10 to 15, which were used in a naive Bayes classifier (R e1071). In-frame beta chains were kept once TCRdb had trimmed the public reads at Q25 with fastp and called clones with MiXCR. Every entry covers one CDR3 protein and lists the most common genes and DNA from its rows. TCRdb's processing, not the study's, gives the V and J calls here. In all, the sample holds a few hundred thousand distinct CDR3 sequences, and 20% of those were seen once. Of the sample, about 26% falls within the top ten clones.

On this clonotype itself: There is no known antigen for this receptor. Base-call qualities are not available, and no considerably larger clone is one nucleotide away.

CDR1 and CDR2, per the germline V gene, are MDHEN and SYDVKM. The CDR3 runs 17 residues from the cysteine to the phenylalanine. The DNA shown is the 51-base CDR3, in frame from base 1. Germline trimming: 5 bases from V, 5 bases from J; junction bases outside gene matches: 14. The chain couples TRBV28 to TRBJ1-5, with 8 junctional bases fitting TRBD1. The sample consisted of blood. The sequence was obtained from a man aged 18 to 30 with Graves' hyperthyroidism. The CDR3 is CASSPSGQAYSDQPQHF. The DNA sequence is given as TGTGCCAGCAGTCCTTCGGGACAGGCATACTCCGATCAGCCCCAGCATTTT.